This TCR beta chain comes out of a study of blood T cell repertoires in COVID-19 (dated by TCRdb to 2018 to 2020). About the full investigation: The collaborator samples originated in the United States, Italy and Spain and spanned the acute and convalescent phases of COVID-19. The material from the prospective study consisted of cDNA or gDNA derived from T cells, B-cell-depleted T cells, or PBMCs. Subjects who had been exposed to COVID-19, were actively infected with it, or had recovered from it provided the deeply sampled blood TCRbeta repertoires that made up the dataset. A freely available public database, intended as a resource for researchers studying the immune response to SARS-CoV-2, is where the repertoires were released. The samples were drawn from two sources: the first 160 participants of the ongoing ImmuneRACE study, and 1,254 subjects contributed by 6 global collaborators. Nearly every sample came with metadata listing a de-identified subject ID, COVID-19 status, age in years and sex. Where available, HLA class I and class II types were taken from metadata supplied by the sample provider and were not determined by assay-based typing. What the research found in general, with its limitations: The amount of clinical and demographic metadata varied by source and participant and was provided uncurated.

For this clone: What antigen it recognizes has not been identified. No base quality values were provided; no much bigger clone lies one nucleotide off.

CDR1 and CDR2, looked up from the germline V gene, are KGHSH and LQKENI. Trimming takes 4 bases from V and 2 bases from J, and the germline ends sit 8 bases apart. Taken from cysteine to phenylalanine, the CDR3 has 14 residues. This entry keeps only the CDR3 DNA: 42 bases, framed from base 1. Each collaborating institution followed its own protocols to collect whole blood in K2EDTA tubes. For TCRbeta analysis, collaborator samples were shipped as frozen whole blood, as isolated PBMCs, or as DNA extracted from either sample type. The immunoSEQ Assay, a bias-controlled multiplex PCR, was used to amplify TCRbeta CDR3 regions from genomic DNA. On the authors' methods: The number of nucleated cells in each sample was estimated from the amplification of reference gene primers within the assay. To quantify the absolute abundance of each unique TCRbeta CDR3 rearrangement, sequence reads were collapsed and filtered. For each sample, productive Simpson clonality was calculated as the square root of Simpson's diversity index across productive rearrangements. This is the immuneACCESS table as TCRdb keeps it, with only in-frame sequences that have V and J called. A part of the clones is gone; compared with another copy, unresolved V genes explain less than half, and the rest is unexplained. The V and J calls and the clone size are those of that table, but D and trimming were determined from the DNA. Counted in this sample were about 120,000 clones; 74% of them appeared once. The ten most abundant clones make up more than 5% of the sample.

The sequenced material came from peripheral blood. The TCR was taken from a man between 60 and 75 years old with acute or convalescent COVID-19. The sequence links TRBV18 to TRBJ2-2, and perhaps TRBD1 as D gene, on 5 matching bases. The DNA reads TGTGCCAGCTCACTGACAGCCAACACCGGGGAGCTGTTTTTT. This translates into CASSLTANTGELFF.